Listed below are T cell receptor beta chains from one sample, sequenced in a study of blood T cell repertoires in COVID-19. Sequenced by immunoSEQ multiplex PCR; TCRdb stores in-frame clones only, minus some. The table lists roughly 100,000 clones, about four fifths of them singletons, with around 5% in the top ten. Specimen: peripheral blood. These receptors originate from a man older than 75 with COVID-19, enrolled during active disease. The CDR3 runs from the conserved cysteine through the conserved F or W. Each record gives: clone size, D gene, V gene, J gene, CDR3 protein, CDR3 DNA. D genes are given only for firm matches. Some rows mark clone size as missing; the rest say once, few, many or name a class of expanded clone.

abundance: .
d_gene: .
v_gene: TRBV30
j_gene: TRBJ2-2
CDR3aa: CAWSVPRQDLFTGELFF
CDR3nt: TGTGCCTGGAGTGTTCCTCGACAGGACCTTTTCACCGGGGAGCTGTTTTTT

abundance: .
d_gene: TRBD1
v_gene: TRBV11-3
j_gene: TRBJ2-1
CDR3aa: CASSLGTGVDNEQFF
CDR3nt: TGTGCCAGCAGCTTAGGGACAGGGGTCGACAATGAGCAGTTCTTC

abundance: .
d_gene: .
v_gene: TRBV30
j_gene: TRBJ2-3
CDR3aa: CACSANTDTQYF
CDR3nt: TGTGCCTGTTCCGCTAACACAGATACGCAGTATTTT

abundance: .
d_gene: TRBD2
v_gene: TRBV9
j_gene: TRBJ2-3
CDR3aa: CASSPGLAGTISTDTQYF
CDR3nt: TGTGCCAGCAGCCCAGGACTAGCGGGGACGATAAGCACAGATACGCAGTATTTT

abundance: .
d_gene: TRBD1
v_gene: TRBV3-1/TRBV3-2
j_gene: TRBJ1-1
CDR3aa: CASSPKTGVPEAFF
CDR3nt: TGTGCCAGCAGCCCGAAGACAGGGGTCCCTGAAGCTTTCTTT

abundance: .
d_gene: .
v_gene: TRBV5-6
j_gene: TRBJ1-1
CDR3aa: CASSFGQGYTEAFF
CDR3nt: TGTGCCAGCAGCTTTGGGCAGGGGTACACTGAAGCTTTCTTT

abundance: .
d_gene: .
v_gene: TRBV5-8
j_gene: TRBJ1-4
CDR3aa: CASSRRLGEKLFF
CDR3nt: TGTGCCAGCAGCCGCCGTTTGGGCGAAAAACTGTTTTTT

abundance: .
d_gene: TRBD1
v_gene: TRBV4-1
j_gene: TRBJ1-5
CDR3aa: CASSQTGGNQPQHF
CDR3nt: TGCGCCAGCAGCCAGACAGGGGGCAATCAGCCCCAGCATTTT

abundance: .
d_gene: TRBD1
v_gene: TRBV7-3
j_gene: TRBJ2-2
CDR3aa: CASSSSSPGTGGIGELFF
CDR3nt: TGTGCCAGCAGCTCATCATCCCCCGGGACAGGGGGCATCGGGGAGCTGTTTTTT

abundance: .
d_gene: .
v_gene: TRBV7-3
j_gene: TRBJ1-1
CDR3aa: CASSLTRVSEAFF
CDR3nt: TGTGCCAGCAGCTTAACGCGGGTATCTGAAGCTTTCTTT

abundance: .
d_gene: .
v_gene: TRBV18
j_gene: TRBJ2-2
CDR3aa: CASSPGANTGELFF
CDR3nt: TGTGCCAGCTCACCGGGCGCGAACACCGGGGAGCTGTTTTTT

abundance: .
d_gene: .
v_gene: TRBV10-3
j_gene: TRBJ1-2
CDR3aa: CAARDNYGYTF
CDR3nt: TGTGCCGCCCGGGATAACTATGGCTACACCTTC

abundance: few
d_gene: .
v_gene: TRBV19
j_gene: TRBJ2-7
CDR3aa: CASSIGYEQYF
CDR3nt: TGTGCCAGTAGTATCGGCTACGAGCAGTACTTC

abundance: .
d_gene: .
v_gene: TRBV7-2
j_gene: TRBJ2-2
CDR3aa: CASSLSSNTGELFF
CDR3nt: TGTGCCAGCAGCCTGTCCTCCAACACCGGGGAGCTGTTTTTT

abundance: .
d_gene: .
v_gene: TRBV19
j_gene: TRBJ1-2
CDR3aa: CASSTPGRAGGYTF
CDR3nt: TGTGCCAGTAGTACCCCGGGGAGGGCAGGTGGCTACACCTTC

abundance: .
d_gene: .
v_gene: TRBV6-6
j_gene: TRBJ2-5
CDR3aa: CASSYLQVQETQYF
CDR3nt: TGTGCCAGCAGTTACCTACAGGTACAAGAGACCCAGTACTTC

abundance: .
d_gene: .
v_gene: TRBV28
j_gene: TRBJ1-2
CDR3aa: CASSQEWAVGYGYTF
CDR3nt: TGTGCCAGCAGTCAAGAGTGGGCAGTGGGTTATGGCTACACCTTC

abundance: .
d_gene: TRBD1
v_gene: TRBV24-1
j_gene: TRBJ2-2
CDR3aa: CATSARGQGGTGELFF
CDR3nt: TGTGCCACCAGTGCAAGGGGACAGGGGGGCACCGGGGAGCTGTTTTTT

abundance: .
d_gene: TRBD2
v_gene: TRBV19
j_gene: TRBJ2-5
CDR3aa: CASSDLLAGRQETQYF
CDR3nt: TGTGCCAGTAGTGATCTACTAGCGGGTAGACAAGAGACCCAGTACTTC

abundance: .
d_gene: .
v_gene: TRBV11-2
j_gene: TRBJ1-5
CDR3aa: CASSLAGGAQPQHF
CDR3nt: TGTGCCAGCAGCTTAGCGGGGGGGGCACAGCCCCAGCATTTT

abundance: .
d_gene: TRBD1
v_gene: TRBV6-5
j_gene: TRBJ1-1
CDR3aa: CASSYSTGGDTEAFF
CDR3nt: TGTGCCAGCAGTTACTCGACAGGGGGAGACACTGAAGCTTTCTTT

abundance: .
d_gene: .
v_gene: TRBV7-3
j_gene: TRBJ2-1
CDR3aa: CASSEDTSREYNEQFF
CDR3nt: TGTGCCAGCAGCGAAGACACGTCCCGGGAATACAATGAGCAGTTCTTC

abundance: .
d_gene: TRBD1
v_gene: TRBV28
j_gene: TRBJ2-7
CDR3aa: CASRRQGHSYEQYF
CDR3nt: TGTGCCAGCAGGAGACAGGGCCACTCCTACGAGCAGTACTTC

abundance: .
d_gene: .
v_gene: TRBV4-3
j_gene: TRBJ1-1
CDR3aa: CASSRILQGRWGTEAFF
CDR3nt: TGCGCCAGCAGCCGAATATTACAGGGCCGTTGGGGCACTGAAGCTTTCTTT

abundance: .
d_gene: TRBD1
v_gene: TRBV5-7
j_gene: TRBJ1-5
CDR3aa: CASSLEDRVNQPQHF
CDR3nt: TGTGCCAGCAGCTTAGAGGACAGGGTCAATCAGCCCCAGCATTTT

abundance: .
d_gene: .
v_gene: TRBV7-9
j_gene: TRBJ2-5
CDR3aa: CASSLRGLWQQETQYF
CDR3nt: TGTGCCAGCAGCTTGCGGGGGCTTTGGCAGCAAGAGACCCAGTACTTC

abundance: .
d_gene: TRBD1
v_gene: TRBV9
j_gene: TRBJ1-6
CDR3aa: CASSPRQGFAYNSPLHF
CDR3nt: TGTGCCAGCAGCCCTCGACAGGGGTTCGCCTATAATTCACCCCTCCACTTT

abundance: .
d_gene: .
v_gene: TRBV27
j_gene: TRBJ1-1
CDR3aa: CASRQNRAMNTEAFF
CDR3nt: TGTGCCAGCAGACAGAACAGGGCTATGAACACTGAAGCTTTCTTT

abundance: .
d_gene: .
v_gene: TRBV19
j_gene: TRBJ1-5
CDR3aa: CASSEGGRGNQPQHF
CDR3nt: TGTGCCAGTAGCGAGGGGGGGCGAGGCAATCAGCCCCAGCATTTT

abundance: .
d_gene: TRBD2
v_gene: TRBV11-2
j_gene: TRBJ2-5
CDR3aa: CASSPGLAGATGETQYF
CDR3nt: TGTGCCAGCAGCCCGGGACTAGCGGGGGCCACGGGAGAGACCCAGTACTTC

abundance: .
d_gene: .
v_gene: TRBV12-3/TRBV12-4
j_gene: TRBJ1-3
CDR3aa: CASTFSGNTIYF
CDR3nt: TGTGCCAGCACCTTCTCTGGAAACACCATATATTTT

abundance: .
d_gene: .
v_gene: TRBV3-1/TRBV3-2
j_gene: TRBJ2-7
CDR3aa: CASSQAPSTGSSYEQYF
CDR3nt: TGTGCCAGCAGCCAAGCCCCTTCGACGGGGAGCTCCTACGAGCAGTACTTC

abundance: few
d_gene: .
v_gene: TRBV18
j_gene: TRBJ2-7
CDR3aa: CASSPRGIPYEQYF
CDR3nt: TGTGCCAGCTCACCCCGGGGGATCCCCTACGAGCAGTACTTC

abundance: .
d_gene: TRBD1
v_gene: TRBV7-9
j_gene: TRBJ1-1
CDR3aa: CASSSGTGTNTEAFF
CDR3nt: TGTGCCAGCAGCTCCGGGACAGGGACGAACACTGAAGCTTTCTTT

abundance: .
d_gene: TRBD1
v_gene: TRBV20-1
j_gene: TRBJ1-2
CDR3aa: CSASVQGARGYTF
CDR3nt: TGCAGTGCTAGTGTTCAGGGGGCGCGGGGCTACACCTTC

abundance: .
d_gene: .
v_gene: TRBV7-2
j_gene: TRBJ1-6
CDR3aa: CASSLDHGDSPLHF
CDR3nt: TGTGCCAGCAGCTTAGACCACGGAGATTCACCCCTCCACTTT

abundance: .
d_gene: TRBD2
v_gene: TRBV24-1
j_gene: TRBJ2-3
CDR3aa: CATSGPLAGEDTQYF
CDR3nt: TGTGCCACCAGTGGTCCCCTAGCGGGAGAGGATACGCAGTATTTT

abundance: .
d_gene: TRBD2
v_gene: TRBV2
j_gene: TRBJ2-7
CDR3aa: CASRAGGTYEQYF
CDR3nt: TGTGCCAGCAGAGCGGGAGGAACCTACGAGCAGTACTTC

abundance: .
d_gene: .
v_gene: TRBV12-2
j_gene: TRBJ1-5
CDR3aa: CASRPREDGLYSNQPQHF
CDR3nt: TGTGCAAGTCGCCCCAGGGAAGATGGGTTATATAGCAATCAGCCCCAGCATTTT